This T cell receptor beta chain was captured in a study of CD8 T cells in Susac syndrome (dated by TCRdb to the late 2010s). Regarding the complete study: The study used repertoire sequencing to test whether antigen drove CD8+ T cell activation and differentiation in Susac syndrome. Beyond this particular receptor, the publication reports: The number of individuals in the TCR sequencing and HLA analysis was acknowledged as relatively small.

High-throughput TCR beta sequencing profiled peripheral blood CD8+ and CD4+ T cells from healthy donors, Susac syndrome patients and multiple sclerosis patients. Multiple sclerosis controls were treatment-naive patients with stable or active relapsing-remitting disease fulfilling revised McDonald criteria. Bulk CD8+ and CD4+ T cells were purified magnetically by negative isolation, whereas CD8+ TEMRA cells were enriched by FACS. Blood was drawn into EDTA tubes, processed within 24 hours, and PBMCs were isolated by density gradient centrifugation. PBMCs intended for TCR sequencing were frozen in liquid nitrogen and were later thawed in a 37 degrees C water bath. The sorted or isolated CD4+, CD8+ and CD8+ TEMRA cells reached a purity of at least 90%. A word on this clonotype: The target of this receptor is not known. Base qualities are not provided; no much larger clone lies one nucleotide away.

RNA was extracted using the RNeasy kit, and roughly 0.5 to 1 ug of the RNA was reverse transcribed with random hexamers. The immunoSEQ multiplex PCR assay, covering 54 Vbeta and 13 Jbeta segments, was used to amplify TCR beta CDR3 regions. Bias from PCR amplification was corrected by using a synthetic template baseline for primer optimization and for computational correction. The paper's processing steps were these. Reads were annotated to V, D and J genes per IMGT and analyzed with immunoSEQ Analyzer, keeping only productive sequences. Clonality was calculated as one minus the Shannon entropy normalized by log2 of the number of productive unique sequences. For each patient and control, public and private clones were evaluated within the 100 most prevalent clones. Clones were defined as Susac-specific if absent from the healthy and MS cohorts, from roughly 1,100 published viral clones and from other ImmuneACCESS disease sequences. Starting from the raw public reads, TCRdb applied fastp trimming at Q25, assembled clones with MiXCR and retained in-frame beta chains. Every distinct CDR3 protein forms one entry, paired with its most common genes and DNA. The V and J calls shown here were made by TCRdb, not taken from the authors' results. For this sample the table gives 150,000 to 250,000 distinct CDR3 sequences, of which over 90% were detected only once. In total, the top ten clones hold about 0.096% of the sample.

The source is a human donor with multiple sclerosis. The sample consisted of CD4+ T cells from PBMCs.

Here is the DNA: TGTGCCAGCAGTCGGGGGGGCAACCAAGAGACCCAGTACTTC. This encodes CASSRGGNQETQYF. The rearrangement joined TRBV6-1 to TRBJ2-5; 8 bases in the middle match TRBD2. Unmatched junction bases come to 2, with V trimmed by 5 bases and J by 0 bases. The germline V gene specifies MNHNS as CDR1 and SASEGT as CDR2. Taken from cysteine to phenylalanine, the CDR3 has 14 residues. The retained sequence is limited to the CDR3, 42 bases, with the frame set at the first base.